Sequencing of this TCR beta chain was carried out in a study of cytomegalovirus exposure and HLA in healthy donors. Study in general: A subsequent analysis stated that the roughly 130 validation repertoires were run on the same platform as the approximately 700 first-cohort repertoires. Study conclusions and caveats: Through in vitro validation, a few CMV-associated chains were shown to be specific for CMV antigens. Per published reports, the classifier diagnosed cytomegalovirus status with high specificity and sensitivity. Cytomegalovirus-associated TCR beta chains were listed, numbering some 180.

As for this clone: What it recognizes is unknown.

Data came from immunoSEQ multiplex PCR; TCRdb stores just in-frame clones and leaves some out. The data show around 80,000 clones, 95% to 97% seen once. J was trimmed by 11 bases and V by 6 bases; bases with no gene match: 7. This CDR3 is 15 amino acids long. Germline values: CDR1 ENHRY, CDR2 SYGVKD. This TCR derives from a woman aged 18-29 years in good health and CMV-seronegative. The sample consisted of PBMCs. The chain carries TRBV10-3 and TRBJ2-1; 16 nucleotides agree with TRBD2. CDR3 nucleotide sequence: TGTGCCATCAGGGGGACTAGCGGGAGGGAGAAAAAGCAGTTCTTC. Translating it yields CAIRGTSGREKKQFF.